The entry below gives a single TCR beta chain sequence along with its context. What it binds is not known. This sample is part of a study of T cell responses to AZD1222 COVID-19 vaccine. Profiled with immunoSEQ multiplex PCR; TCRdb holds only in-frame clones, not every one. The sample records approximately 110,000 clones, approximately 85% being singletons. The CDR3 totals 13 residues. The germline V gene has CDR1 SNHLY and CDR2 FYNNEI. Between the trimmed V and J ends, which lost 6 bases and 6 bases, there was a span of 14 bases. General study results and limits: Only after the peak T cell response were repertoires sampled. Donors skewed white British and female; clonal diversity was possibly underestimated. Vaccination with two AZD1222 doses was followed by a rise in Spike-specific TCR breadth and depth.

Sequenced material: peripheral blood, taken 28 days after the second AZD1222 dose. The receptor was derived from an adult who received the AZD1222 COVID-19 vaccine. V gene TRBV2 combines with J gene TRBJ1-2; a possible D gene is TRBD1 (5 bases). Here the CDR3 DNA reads TGTGCCAGCAGGGGGAACCGGGGGGATGGCTACACCTTC. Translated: CASRGNRGDGYTF.